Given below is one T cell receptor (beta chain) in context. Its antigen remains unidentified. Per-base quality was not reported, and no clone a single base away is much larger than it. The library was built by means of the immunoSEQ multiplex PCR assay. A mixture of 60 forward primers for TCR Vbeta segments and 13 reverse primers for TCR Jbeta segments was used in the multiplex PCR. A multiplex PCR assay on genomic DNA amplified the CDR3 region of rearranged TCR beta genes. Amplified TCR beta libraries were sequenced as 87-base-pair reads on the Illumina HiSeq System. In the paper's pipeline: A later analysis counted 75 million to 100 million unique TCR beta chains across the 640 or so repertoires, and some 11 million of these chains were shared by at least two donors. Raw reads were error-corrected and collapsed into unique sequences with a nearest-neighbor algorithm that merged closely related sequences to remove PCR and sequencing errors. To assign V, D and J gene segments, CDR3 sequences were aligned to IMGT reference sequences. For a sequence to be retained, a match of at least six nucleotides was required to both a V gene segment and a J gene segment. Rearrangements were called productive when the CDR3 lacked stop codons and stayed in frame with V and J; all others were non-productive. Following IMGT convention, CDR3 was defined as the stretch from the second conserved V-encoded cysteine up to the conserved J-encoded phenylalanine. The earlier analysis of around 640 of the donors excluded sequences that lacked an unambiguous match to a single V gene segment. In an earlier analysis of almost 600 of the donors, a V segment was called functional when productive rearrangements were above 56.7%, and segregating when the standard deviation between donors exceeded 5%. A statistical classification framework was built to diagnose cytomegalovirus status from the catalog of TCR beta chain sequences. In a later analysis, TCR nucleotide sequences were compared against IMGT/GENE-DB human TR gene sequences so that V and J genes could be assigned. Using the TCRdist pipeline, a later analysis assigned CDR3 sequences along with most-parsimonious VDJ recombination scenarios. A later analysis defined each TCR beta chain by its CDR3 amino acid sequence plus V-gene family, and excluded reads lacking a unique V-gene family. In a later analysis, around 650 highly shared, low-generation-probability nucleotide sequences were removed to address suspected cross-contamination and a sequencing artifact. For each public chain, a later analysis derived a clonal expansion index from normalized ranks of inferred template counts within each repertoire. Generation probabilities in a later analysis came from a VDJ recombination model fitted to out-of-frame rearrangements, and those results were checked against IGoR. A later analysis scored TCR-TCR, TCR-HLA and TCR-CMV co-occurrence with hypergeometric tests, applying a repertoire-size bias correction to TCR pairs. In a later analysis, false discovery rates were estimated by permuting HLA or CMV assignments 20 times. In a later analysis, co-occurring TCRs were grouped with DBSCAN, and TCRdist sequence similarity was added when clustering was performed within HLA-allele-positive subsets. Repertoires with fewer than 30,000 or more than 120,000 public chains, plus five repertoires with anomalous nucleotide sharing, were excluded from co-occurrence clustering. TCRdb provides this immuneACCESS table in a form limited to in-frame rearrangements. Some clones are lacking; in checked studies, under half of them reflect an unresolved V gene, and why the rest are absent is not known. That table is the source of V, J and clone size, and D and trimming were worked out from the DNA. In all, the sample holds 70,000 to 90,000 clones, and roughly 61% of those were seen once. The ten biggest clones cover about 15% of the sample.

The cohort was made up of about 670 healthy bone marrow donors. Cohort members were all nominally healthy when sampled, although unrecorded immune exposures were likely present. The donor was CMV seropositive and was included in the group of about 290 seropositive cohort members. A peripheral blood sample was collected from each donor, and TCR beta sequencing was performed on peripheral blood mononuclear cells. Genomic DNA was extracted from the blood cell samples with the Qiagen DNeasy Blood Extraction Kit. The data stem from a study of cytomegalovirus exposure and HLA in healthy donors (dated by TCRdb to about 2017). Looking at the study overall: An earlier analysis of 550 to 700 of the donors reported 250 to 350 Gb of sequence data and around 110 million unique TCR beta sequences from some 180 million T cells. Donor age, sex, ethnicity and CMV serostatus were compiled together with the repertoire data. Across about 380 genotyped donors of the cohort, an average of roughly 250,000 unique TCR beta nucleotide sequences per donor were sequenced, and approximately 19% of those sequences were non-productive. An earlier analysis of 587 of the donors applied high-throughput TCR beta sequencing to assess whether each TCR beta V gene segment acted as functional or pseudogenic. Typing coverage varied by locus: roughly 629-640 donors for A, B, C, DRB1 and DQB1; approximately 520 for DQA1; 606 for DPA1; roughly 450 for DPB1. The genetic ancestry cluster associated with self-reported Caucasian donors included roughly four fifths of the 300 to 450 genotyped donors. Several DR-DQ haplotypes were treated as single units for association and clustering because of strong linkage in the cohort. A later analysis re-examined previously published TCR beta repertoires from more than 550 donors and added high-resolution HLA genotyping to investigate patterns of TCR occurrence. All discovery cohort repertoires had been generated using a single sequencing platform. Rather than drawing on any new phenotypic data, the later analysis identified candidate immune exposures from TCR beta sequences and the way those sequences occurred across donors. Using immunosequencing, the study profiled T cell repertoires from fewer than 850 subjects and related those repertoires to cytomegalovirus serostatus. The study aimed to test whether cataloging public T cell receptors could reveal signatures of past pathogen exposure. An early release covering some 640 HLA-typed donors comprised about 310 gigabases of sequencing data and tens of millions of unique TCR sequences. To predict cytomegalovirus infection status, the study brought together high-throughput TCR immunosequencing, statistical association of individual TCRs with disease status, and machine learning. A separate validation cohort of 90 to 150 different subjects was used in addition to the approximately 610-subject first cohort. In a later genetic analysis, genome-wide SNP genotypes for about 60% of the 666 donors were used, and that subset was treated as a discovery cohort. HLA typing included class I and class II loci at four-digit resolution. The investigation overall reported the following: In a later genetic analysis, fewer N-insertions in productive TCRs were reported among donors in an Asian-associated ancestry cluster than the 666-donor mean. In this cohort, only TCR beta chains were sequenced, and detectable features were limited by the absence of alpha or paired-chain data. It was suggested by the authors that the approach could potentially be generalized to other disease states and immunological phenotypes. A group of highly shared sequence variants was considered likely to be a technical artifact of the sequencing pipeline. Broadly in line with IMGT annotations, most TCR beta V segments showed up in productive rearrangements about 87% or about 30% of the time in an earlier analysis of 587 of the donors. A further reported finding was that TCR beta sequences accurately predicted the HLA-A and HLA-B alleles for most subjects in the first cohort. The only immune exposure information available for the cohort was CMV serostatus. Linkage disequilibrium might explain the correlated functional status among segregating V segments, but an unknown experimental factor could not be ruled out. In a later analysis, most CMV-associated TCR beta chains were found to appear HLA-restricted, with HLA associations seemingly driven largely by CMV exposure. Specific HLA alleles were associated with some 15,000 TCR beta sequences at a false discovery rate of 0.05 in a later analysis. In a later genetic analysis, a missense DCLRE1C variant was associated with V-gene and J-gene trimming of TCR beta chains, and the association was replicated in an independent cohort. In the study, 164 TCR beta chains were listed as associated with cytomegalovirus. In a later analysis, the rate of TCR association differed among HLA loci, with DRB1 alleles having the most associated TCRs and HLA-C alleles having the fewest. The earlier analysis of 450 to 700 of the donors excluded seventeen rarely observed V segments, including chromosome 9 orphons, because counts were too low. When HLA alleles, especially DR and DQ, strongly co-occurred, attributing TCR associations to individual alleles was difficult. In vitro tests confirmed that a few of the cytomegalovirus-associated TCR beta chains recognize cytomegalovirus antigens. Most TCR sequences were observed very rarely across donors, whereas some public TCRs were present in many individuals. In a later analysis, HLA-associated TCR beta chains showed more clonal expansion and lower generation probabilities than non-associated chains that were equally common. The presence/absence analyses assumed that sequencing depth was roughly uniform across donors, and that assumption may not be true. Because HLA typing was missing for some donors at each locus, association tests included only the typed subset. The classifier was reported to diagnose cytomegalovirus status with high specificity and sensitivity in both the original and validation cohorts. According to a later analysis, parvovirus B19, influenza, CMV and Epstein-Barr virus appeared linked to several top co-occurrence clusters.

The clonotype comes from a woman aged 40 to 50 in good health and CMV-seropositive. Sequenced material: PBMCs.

The bases are TGCGCCAGCAGTCTGGGGGCCGGAACTGAAGCTTTCTTT. Translated, it gives CASSLGAGTEAFF. The chain couples TRBV4-3 to TRBJ1-1, and the D gene may be TRBD1, 6 bases matching. The CDR3 has 13 amino acids, counting the end cysteine and phenylalanine. The entry retains the CDR3 DNA only, 39 bases that are in frame from base 1. As encoded in the germline V gene, CDR1 is LGHNA while CDR2 is YSLEER. V was cut back by 6 bases and J by 5 bases, leaving a gap of 13 bases between them.